This T cell receptor (beta chain) is from a study of CD8 T cells in ankylosing spondylitis. Findings and caveats of the study: Ankylosing spondylitis blood seemed to carry a telltale TCR beta motif made of fewer than ten highly homologous variants.

CDR1 SQVTM and CDR2 ANQGSEA come from the germline V gene. CDR3 length equals 15 residues. The ends lost 7 bases at V and 4 bases at J; junction bases unmatched: 11. TCRdb redid the calling of the 5' RACE reads with MiXCR, one entry per CDR3 protein. Of 150,000 to 200,000 distinct CDR3 sequences listed, 25% to 35% are singletons. Remarks on this clonotype: Its antigen is unknown.

The sample taken for sequencing was synovial fluid, either unsorted or a sorted T cell fraction (not recorded which). The V and J genes are TRBV29-1 and TRBJ2-2, with TRBD2 matching over 8 bases. This TCR came from a male donor with ankylosing spondylitis. The CDR3 nucleotides read TGCAGCGGCAGGAAGGCGGGGGGCCTCACCGGGGAGCTGTTTTTT. This encodes CSGRKAGGLTGELFF.